This T cell receptor beta chain came from a study of T cells in Graves' hyperthyroidism and ophthalmopathy. Researchers amplified the TCR beta CDR3 regions from RNA transcripts. TCR CDR3 regions were first amplified by RT-PCR with HTBI primers. MiXCR was run by TCRdb on the multiplex PCR reads, yielding one entry per CDR3 protein. The sample lists approximately 610,000 distinct CDR3 sequences, 14% to 15% seen once, with around 4% in the top ten. Study-wide points: Ophthalmopathy was model-predicted a median about six months pre-onset. Blood also carried most thyroid clonotypes expanded above 0.001.

This clonotype has at least ten counts. Its antigen is not known. The V gene's germline CDR1 is SGHDN and CDR2 FVKESK. CDR3 length equals 14 residues. Trimming left V 1 base short and J 5 bases short, with 11 bases between. The PBMCs had their origin in less than 13 ml of fresh peripheral blood. The genes are TRBV14 and TRBJ1-2; D is ambiguous. Sequencing was carried out using blood. The receptor's source is a woman between 35 and 50 years old with Graves' ophthalmopathy. DNA for the CDR3: TGTGCCAGCAGCCAAGCCCGGGTGGGATATGGCTACACCTTC. Its protein product is CASSQARVGYGYTF.